This T cell receptor (beta chain) was observed in a study of blood T cell repertoires in COVID-19. Study in general: Sample material is recorded as cDNA or gDNA derived from T cells, B-cell-depleted T cells, or PBMCs.

Clones were read by immunoSEQ multiplex PCR, and TCRdb kept only the in-frame ones, dropping some. The sample holds 200,000 to 250,000 clones, around 80% seen once. The CDR3 covers 15 residues. The germline V and J ends were trimmed by 5 bases and 5 bases, with 16 bases remaining between them. Germline V gene data show CDR1 as SEHNR and CDR2 as FQNEAQ (reference sequence). This sequence was found in a man aged 25 to 40 with active or convalescent COVID-19. The sequenced material came from peripheral blood. The V and J genes are TRBV7-9 and TRBJ2-1, with D possibly matching TRBD2 (6 bases). This CDR3 is CASSHTSGVNNEQFF. CDR3 nucleotide sequence: TGTGCCAGCAGCCACACTTCGGGAGTTAACAATGAGCAGTTCTTC.